The rows below give T cell receptor beta chains drawn from one sample of a study of blood T cell repertoires in COVID-19. Here immunoSEQ multiplex PCR was the method, and the copy in TCRdb shows in-frame clones only, minus some. Of 100,000 to 150,000 clones listed, around 90% are singletons. Sequenced sample: peripheral blood. These receptor sequences come from a human donor in a cohort sampled during active COVID-19. CDR3s leave out the opening cysteine and the closing phenylalanine or tryptophan.

length | J | V | CDR3
14 | TRBJ2-5 | TRBV5-1 | ASSKGPSGVVETQY
13 | TRBJ2-4 | TRBV7-9 | ASSPPTEAKNIQY
11 | TRBJ1-6 | TRBV12-3/TRBV12-4 | ASSIRQDSPLH
11 | TRBJ2-1 | TRBV18 | ASSPGLANEQF
11 | TRBJ2-2 | TRBV19 | ASRTPTGGELF
13 | TRBJ2-3 | TRBV7-6 | ASSLDVQATDTQY
13 | TRBJ2-7 | TRBV5-4 | ASSSDRGGIYEQY
13 | TRBJ2-5 | TRBV5-1 | ASTGTSRIQETQY
9 | TRBJ1-1 | TRBV5-4 | ASSLRGEAF
11 | TRBJ1-5 | TRBV10-3 | AISEKAGQPQH
12 | TRBJ2-1 | TRBV6-2/TRBV6-3 | ASSYQGAGNEQF
12 | TRBJ2-3 | TRBV19 | ASSIDGGDGTQY
13 | TRBJ1-1 | TRBV4-1 | ASSQYVTLNTEAF
12 | TRBJ2-7 | TRBV30 | AWSSPRVSYEQY
12 | TRBJ2-1 | TRBV5-1 | ASSLRTADNEQF
12 | TRBJ2-7 | TRBV10-1 | ASSGGALFDEQY
14 | TRBJ2-7 | TRBV5-5 | ASSPTTRSDSYEQY
12 | TRBJ2-3 | TRBV29-1 | SVEELAGVVTQY
14 | TRBJ1-3 | TRBV28 | ASSPGGVLSGNTIY
12 | TRBJ1-1 | TRBV4-2 | ASRITGGNTEAF
14 | TRBJ2-1 | TRBV19 | ASSRGSTGPYNEQF
12 | TRBJ1-6 | TRBV6-5 | ASREGQGFSPLH
12 | TRBJ2-1 | TRBV9 | ASSVGLDLNEQF
13 | TRBJ2-7 | TRBV7-9 | ASSLGPGGRYEQY
12 | TRBJ1-1 | TRBV7-8 | ASSLTGWRTEAF
11 | TRBJ1-6 | TRBV19 | ASKTRGNSPLH
12 | TRBJ2-7 | TRBV7-2 | ASSLLAVSYEQY
11 | TRBJ2-6 | TRBV12-3/TRBV12-4 | ASTHSGANVLT
12 | TRBJ2-1 | TRBV5-1 | ASSFPRQGAEQF
14 | TRBJ1-1 | TRBV21-1 | ASSIYGDRVKTEAF
12 | TRBJ2-3 | TRBV2 | ASMRQTGTDTQY
12 | TRBJ1-1 | TRBV2 | ASSEFPGPTEAF
15 | TRBJ2-2 | TRBV19 | ASSIIGGRTNTGELF
14 | TRBJ2-2 | TRBV5-1 | ASSLDPGINTGELF
14 | TRBJ1-2 | TRBV5-4 | ASSLAPGSGGSGYT